This T cell receptor beta chain comes out of a study of T cells in Graves' hyperthyroidism and ophthalmopathy. PBMCs were collected from an approximately 9.3 ml volume of fresh peripheral blood. This clonotype was detected a few times. Its antigen is still unknown. Study findings and constraints: From stable hyperthyroidism, ophthalmopathy was set apart by a 13 V-J model.

RNA transcripts yielded amplified TCR beta CDR3 regions. HTBI primers were the set used in a first-round RT-PCR of the TCR CDR3. Via MiXCR, TCRdb re-called the multiplex PCR reads, giving one row per CDR3 protein. The sample carries 660,000 or so distinct CDR3 sequences, less than 25% recorded once. Trimming removed 6 bases from V and 2 bases from J; junction bases left unmatched: 8. Per the germline V gene, CDR1 is MDHEN and CDR2 is SYDVKM. CDR3 length: 15 amino acids. The source of this sequence is a man between 25 and 39 years old with Graves' ophthalmopathy. The sequenced sample was blood. This rearrangement joins TRBV28 to TRBJ2-5, with 8 bases fitting TRBD1. CDR3 coding DNA: TGTGCCAGCAGAGCCGGGACAGGTAGACAAGAGACCCAGTACTTC. Translation gives CASRAGTGRQETQYF.